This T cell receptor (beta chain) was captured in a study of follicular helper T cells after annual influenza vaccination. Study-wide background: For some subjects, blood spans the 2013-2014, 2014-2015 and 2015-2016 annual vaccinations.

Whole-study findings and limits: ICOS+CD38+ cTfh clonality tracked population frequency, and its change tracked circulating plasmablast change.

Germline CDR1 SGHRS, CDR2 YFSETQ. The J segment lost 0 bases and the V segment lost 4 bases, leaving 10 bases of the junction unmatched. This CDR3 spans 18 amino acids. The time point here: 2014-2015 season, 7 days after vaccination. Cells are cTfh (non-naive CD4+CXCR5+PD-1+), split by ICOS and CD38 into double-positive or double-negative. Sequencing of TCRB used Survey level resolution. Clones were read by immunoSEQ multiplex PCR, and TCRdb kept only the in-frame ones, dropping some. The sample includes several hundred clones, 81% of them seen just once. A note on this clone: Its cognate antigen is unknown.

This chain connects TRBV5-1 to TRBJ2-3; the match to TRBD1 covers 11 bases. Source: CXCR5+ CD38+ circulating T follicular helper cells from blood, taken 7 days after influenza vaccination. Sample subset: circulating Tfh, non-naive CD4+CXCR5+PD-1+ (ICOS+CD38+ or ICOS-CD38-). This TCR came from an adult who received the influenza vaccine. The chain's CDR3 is CASSTGTGGRGSTDTQYF. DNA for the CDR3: TGCGCCAGCAGCACCGGGACAGGGGGACGGGGAAGCACAGATACGCAGTATTTT. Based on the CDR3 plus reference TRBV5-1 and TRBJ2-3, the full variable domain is KAGVTQTPRYLIKTRGQQVTLSCSPISGHRSVSWYQQTPGQGLQFLFEYFSETQRNKGNFPGRFSGRQFSNSRSEMNVSTLELGDSALYLCASSTGTGGRGSTDTQYFGPGTRLTVL.